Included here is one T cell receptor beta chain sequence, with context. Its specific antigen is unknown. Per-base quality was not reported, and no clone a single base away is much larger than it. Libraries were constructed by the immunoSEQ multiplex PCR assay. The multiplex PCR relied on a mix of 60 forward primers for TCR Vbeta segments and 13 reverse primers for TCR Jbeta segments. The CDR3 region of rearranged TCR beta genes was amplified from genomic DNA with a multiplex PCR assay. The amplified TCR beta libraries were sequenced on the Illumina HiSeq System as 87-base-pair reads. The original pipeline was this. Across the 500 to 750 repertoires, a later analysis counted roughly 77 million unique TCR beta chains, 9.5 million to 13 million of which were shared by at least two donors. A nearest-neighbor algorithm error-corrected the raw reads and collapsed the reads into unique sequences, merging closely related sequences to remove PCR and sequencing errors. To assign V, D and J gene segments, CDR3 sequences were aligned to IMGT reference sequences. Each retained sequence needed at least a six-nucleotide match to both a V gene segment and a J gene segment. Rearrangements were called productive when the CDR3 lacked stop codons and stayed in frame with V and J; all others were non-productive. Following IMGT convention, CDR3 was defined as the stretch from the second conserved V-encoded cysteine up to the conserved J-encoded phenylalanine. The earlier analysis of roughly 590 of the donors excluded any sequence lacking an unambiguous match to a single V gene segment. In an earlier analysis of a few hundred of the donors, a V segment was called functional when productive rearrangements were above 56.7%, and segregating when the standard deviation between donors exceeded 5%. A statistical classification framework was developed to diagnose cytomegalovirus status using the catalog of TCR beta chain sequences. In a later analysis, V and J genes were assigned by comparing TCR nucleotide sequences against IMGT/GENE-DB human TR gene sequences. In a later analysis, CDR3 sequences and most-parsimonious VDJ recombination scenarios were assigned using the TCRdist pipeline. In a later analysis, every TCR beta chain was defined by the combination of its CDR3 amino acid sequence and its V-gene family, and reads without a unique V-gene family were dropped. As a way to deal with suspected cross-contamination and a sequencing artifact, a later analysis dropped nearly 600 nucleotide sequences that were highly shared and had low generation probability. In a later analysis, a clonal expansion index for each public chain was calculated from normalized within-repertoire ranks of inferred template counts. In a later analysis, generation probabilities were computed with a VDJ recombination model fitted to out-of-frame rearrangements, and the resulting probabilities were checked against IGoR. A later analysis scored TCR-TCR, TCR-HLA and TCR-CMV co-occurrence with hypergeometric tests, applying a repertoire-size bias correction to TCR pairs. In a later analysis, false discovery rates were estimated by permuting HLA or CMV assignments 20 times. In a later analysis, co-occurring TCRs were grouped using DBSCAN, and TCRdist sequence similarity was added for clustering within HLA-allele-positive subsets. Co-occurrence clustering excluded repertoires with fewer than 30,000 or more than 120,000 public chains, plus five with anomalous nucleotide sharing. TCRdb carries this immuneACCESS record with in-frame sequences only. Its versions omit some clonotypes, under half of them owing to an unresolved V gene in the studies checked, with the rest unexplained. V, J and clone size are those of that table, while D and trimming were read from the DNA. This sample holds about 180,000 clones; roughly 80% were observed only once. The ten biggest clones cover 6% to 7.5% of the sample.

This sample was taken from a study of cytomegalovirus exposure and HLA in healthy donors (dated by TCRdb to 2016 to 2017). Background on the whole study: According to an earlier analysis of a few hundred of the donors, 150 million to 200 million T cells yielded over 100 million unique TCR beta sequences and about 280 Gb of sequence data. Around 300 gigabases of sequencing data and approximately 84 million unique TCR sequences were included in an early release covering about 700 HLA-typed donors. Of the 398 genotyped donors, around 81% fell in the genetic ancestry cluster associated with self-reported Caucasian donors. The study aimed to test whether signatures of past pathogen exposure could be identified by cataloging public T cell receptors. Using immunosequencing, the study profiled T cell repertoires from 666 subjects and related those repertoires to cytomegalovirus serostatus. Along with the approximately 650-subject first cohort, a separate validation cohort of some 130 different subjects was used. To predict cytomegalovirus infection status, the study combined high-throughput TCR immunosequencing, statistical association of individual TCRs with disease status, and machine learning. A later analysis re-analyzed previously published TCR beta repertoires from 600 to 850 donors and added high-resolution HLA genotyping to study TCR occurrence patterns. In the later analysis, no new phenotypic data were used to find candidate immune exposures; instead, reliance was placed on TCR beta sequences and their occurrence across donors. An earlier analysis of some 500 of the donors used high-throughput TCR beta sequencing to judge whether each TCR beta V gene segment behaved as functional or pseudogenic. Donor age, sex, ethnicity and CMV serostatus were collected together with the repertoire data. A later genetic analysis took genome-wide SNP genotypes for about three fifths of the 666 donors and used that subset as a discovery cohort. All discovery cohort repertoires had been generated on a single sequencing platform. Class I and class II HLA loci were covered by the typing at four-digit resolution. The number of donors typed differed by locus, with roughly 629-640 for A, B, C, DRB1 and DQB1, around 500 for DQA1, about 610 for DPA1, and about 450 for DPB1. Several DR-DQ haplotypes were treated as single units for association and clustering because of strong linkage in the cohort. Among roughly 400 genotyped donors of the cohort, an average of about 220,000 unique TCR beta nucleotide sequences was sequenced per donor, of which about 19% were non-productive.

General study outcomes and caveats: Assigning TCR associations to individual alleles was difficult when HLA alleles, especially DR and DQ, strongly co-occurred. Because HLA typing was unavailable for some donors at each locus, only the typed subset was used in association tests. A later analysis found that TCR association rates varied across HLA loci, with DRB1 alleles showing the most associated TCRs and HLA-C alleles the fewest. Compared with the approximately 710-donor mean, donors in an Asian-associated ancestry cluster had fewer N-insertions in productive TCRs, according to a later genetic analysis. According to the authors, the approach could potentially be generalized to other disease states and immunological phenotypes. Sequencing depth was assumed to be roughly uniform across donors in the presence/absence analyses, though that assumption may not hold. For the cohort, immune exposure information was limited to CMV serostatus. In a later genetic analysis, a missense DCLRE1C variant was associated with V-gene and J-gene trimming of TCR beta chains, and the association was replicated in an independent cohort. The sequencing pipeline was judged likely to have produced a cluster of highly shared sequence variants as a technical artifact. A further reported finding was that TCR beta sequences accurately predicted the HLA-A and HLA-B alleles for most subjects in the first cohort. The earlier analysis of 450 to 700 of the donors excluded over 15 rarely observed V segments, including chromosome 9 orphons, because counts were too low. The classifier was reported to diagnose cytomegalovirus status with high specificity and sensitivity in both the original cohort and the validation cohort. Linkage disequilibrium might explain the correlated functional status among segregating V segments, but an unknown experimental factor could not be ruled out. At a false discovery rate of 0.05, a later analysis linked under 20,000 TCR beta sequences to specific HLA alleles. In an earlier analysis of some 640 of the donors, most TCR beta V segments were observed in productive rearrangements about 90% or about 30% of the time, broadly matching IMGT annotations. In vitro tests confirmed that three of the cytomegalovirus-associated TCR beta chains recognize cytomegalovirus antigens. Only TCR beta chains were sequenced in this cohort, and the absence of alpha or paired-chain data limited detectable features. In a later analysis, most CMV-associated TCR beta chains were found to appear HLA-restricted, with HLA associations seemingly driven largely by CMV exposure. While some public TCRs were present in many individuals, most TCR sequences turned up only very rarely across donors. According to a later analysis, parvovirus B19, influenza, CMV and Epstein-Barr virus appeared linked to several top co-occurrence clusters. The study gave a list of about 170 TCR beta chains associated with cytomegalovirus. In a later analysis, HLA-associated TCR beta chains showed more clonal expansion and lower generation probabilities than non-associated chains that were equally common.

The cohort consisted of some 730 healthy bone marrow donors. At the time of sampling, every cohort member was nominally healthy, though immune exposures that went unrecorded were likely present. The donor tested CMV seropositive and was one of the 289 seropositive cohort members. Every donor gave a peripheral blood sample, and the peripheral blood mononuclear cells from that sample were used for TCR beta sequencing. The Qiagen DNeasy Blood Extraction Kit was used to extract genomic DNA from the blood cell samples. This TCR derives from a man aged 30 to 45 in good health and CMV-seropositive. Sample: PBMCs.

The CDR3 protein is CASSSDRGRLGSPLHF. In nucleotide form, the sequence is TGTGCCAGCAGCTCTGACAGGGGAAGATTGGGTTCGCCCCTCCACTTT. The chain joins TRBV5-6 to TRBJ1-6, with TRBD1 identical over 8 junction bases. Trimming accounts for 3 bases at V and 13 bases at J, while the number of junction bases matched to no gene is 15. The CDR3 sequence holds 16 residues, the cysteine and phenylalanine included. Of all the DNA, just the CDR3 is kept, 48 bases in frame from base 1. The germline V gene provides CDR1 SGHDT and CDR2 YYEEEE.